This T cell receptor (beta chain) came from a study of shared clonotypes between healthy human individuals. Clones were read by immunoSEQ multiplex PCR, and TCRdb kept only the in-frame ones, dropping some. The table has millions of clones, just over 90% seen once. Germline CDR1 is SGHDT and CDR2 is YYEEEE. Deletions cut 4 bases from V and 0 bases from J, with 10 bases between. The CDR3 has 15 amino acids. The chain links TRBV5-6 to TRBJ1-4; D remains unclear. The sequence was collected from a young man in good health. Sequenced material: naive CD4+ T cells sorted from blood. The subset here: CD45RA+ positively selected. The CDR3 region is CASSPSVTTNEKLFF. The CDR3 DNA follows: TGTGCCAGCAGCCCTAGCGTAACAACTAATGAAAAACTGTTTTTT.